The 4 T cell receptor beta chains given below trace back to one sample, sequenced in a study of blood T cell repertoires in COVID-19. This table comes from immunoSEQ multiplex PCR, and its TCRdb copy is limited to in-frame clones, with some not included. The top ten clones hold over 7% of a sample with roughly 150,000 clones, roughly 80% of them seen once. Sequencing was carried out using peripheral blood. These receptors originate from a man between 45 and 60 years old with active or convalescent COVID-19.

This chain links TRBV7-9 with TRBJ2-7; 11 bases line up with TRBD2. V gave up 2 bases and J gave up 2 bases; unmatched junction bases: 2. CDR3 length equals 15 residues. Germline V gene data show CDR1 as SEHNR and CDR2 as FQNEAQ (reference sequence). The DNA for the CDR3 is TGTGCCAGCAGCTTACCGGGACTAGCGGCCTACGAGCAGTACTTC. Amino acid sequence: CASSLPGLAAYEQYF.

The gene calls are TRBV15 and TRBJ1-2; 8 nucleotides match TRBD1. The junction had 4 bases not matched to a gene; V was cut back by 0 bases and J by 4 bases. Germline CDR1 LNHNV, CDR2 YYDKDF (reference sequence). The CDR3 has 15 residues. CDR3 protein: CATSRDQGAGYGYTF. DNA of the CDR3: TGTGCCACCAGCAGAGATCAGGGGGCCGGCTATGGCTACACCTTC.

This clone was observed many times. The J gene is TRBJ2-3, the V gene TRBV19; 14 bases are shared with TRBD2. V shed 2 bases, J shed 5 bases, and the junction held 6 bases outside the gene matches. The germline V gene has CDR1 LNHDA and CDR2 SQIVND (reference sequence). The CDR3 is made up of 17 amino acids. This chain's CDR3 is CASSIFGLAGGRDTQYF. CDR3 sequence (DNA): TGTGCCAGTAGTATATTTGGACTAGCGGGAGGCAGAGATACGCAGTATTTT.

The chain couples TRBV29-1 to TRBJ2-2, with 9 nucleotides matching TRBD1. The V segment lost 6 bases and the J segment 7 bases; nucleotides outside the gene matches: 12. The CDR3 extends over 15 amino acids. Germline CDR1 is SQVTM and CDR2 is ANQGSEA. In nucleotides, the CDR3 is TGCAGCGTAATTTTCACAGGGGGCGTGTTCGGGGAGCTGTTTTTT. Its translation: CSVIFTGGVFGELFF.